Shown below are 18 T cell receptor beta chains from a single sample sequenced in a study of CD8 T cells in ankylosing spondylitis. Study outcomes and limitations: For ankylosing spondylitis blood, a TCR beta motif of about eight highly homologous variants appeared characteristic.

No antigen is known for these receptors. TCRdb called the 5' RACE reads again in MiXCR, with one record for every CDR3 protein. The data contain fewer than 500,000 distinct CDR3 sequences, roughly 27% of them singletons. Sample: blood, either unsorted or a sorted T cell fraction (not recorded which). These receptors all come from a male donor with ankylosing spondylitis.

This clonotype was recorded a few times. In DNA form, the CDR3 reads TGCGCCAGCAGCCCCTGGGCCGGGCAGAACACCGGGGAGCTGTTTTTT. This gives the protein CASSPWAGQNTGELFF. This chain connects TRBV5-1 to TRBJ2-2; D is unresolved. Germline lookup yields CDR1 SGHRS and CDR2 YFSETQ. The V end was cut by 4 bases, the J end by 1 base, with 14 bases between. CDR3 length: 16 amino acids.

The chain is built from TRBV27 and TRBJ1-5, with D unclear. The CDR3 covers 15 residues. With 4 bases removed from V and 1 base from J, the gap between germline ends came to 11 bases. Germline values: CDR1 MNHEY, CDR2 SMNVEV (reference sequence). CDR3 amino acids: CASSWTYLSNQPQHF. In nucleotides, the CDR3 is TGTGCCAGCAGTTGGACCTACTTAAGCAATCAGCCCCAGCATTTT.

The V call is TRBV19, the J call TRBJ2-5; the D gene is possibly TRBD1 (7 bases). CDR1 and CDR2 (germline): LNHDA, SQIVND (reference sequence). V gave up 5 bases and J gave up 5 bases, with 15 bases separating them. The length of the CDR3 is 14 residues. The CDR3 is CASSPRGRPETQYF. The CDR3 DNA sequence: TGTGCCAGTAGTCCCAGGGGGAGGCCGGAGACCCAGTACTTC.

This sequence joins TRBV3-1 and TRBJ2-7; the D is unclear. The CDR3 is made up of 13 amino acids. Looked up from germline, CDR1 is LGHDT and CDR2 is YNNKEL (reference sequence). V was pared by 1 base and J by 3 bases, with 7 bases between. The CDR3 DNA reads TGTGCCAGCAGCCAAGCCCACTACTACGAGCAGTACTTC. Translation: CASSQAHYYEQYF.

The V gene is TRBV20-1, the J gene TRBJ1-2, with 11 nucleotides matching TRBD1. Germline CDR1 is DFQATT and CDR2 is SNEGSKA (reference sequence). The CDR3 contains 15 residues. The ends lost 3 bases at V and 7 bases at J; junction bases unmatched: 10. The CDR3 region is CSARNSGTGGSGYTF. In DNA form, the CDR3 reads TGCAGTGCTAGGAACTCCGGGACAGGGGGTTCTGGCTACACCTTC.

This chain links TRBV7-9 with TRBJ1-5; D is possibly TRBD1 (6 bases). Trimming removed 4 bases from V and 4 bases from J, with 11 bases in between. Germline loops: CDR1 SEHNR, CDR2 FQNEAQ (reference sequence). The CDR3 contains 14 residues. The CDR3 region is CASSSSGTNQPQHF. CDR3 bases: TGTGCCAGCAGCTCCTCGGGGACAAATCAGCCCCAGCATTTT.

This clonotype was counted only a few times. The rearrangement links TRBV29-1 to TRBJ2-7; TRBD1 agrees at 7 bases. The CDR3 loop spans 14 amino acids. CDR1 is SQVTM and CDR2 is ANQGSEA in the germline V gene. With V trimmed by 5 bases and J by 0 bases, 7 bases remained unmatched. The CDR3 coding sequence is TGCAGCGTTCAAGGGGCAGGGGGCTCCTACGAGCAGTACGTC. Amino acids: CSVQGAGGSYEQYV.

This clonotype was seen a few times. The chain uses TRBV5-1 and TRBJ1-2; D uncertain. CDR3 length: 13 residues. V shed 1 base and J shed 7 bases, with 11 bases lying between them. The germline V gene encodes CDR1 SGHRS and CDR2 YFSETQ. The CDR3 is CASSLKGSLGYTF. Written as DNA, the CDR3 is TGCGCCAGCAGCTTGAAAGGGAGTCTTGGCTACACCTTC. Filled out from reference TRBV5-1 and TRBJ1-2, the complete variable domain reads KAGVTQTPRYLIKTRGQQVTLSCSPISGHRSVSWYQQTPGQGLQFLFEYFSETQRNKGNFPGRFSGRQFSNSRSEMNVSTLELGDSALYLCASSLKGSLGYTFGSGTRLTVV.

This chain links TRBV12-3 or TRBV12-4 with TRBJ1-2; D not certain. V lost 5 bases to trimming and J lost 4 bases, with 11 bases between them. This CDR3 is built from 13 residues. The CDR3 DNA sequence: TGTGCCAGCAGTGTGGTGATCGGCTATGGCTACACCTTC. Translation gives CASSVVIGYGYTF.

This clonotype turned up a few times. The rearrangement joins TRBV6-4 to TRBJ2-1; 10 nucleotides align to TRBD2. The ends lost 7 bases at V and 8 bases at J; junction bases unmatched: 14. Per germline, CDR1 MRHNA and CDR2 SNTAGT. The CDR3 consists of 16 residues. CDR3: CASTLTRTSGLDEQFF. CDR3 DNA: TGTGCCAGCACTCTGACCCGGACTAGCGGTCTCGATGAGCAGTTCTTC.

This clonotype showed up just a few times. This CDR3 reads CAARKQGQETQYF. CDR3 coding DNA: TGTGCCGCCCGAAAACAGGGGCAAGAGACCCAGTACTTC. The V call is TRBV10-3, the J call TRBJ2-5; TRBD1 agrees at 7 bases. From germline, CDR1 is ENHRY and CDR2 SYGVKD. V was clipped by 11 bases and J by 2 bases; unmatched bases: 8. The length of the CDR3 is 13 residues.

The chain employs TRBV5-1 and TRBJ1-4; 8 bases match TRBD1. Germline trimming cut 6 bases from V and 5 bases from J; bases unmatched to any gene: 9. This CDR3 comprises 15 residues. Germline CDR1 SGHRS, CDR2 YFSETQ. The DNA for the CDR3 is TGCGCCAGCACCACCACTGGACAGGGAAATGAAAAACTGTTTTTT. This sequence encodes CASTTTGQGNEKLFF. The variable domain in full, with the rest retrieved from reference TRBV5-1 and TRBJ1-4, is KAGVTQTPRYLIKTRGQQVTLSCSPISGHRSVSWYQQTPGQGLQFLFEYFSETQRNKGNFPGRFSGRQFSNSRSEMNVSTLELGDSALYLCASTTTGQGNEKLFFGSGTQLSVL.

This CDR3 reads CASSSSVAKNIQYF. DNA for the CDR3: TGTGCCAGCAGCTCTAGCGTAGCCAAAAACATTCAGTACTTC. The rearrangement links TRBV5-4 to TRBJ2-4; maybe TRBD2 (6 bases). The CDR3 contains 14 residues. CDR1 SGHNT and CDR2 YYREEE come from the germline V gene (reference sequence). The germline V and J ends were trimmed by 3 bases and 0 bases, with 7 bases remaining between them.

The chain uses TRBV5-1 and TRBJ1-1; D is possibly TRBD1 (6 bases). Deletions cut 4 bases from V and 0 bases from J, with 13 bases between. The germline V gene encodes CDR1 SGHRS and CDR2 YFSETQ. This CDR3 region has 15 residues. The CDR3 here is CASSTEGVMNTEAFF. DNA for the CDR3: TGCGCCAGCAGCACGGAGGGGGTGATGAACACTGAAGCTTTCTTT.

The chain links TRBV21-1 to TRBJ2-7; the D call in the table, TRBD1, was not verified against the DNA. TRBV21-1 is described as a pseudogene. CDR3 size: 13 residues. The CDR3 is CASSSSGQWEQYV. CDR3 coding DNA: TGTGCCAGCAGCAGCTCCGGACAGTGGGAGCAGTACGTC.

The rearrangement links TRBV6-1 to TRBJ1-5; no firm D call. CDR1 and CDR2 from the germline V gene are MNHNS and SASEGT. This CDR3 has 14 amino acids. Trimming took 4 bases from V and 2 from J, leaving 9 bases between them. CDR3 nucleotides: TGTGCCAGCAGTGCCCAAAAGGGCAATCAGCCCCAGCATTTT. It is translated as CASSAQKGNQPQHF.

This clonotype was detected a few times. The V and J genes are TRBV2 and TRBJ1-1; D perhaps matches TRBD1 (6 bases). The ends were cut back, 0 bases at V and 11 bases at J, with 10 bases in the middle. Per the germline V gene, CDR1 is SNHLY and CDR2 is FYNNEI. The CDR3 is 12 residues long. CDR3 in DNA: TGTGCCAGCAGTGAAGCACAGGGTACCGCTTTCTTT. It specifies CASSEAQGTAFF.

This clonotype has a handful of counts. As DNA, the CDR3 is TGTGCCAGCAGCCAACAGGGGGCGGGCACCGGGGAGCTGTTTTTT. It translates to CASSQQGAGTGELFF. The rearrangement links TRBV3-1 to TRBJ2-2, with 8 bases fitting TRBD1. The CDR3 is 15 amino acids. Germline CDR1 is LGHDT and CDR2 is YNNKEL (reference sequence). V lost 2 bases and J lost 4; bases outside the gene matches: 3.